The TCR beta chain under discussion was sequenced for a study of shared clonotypes between healthy human individuals. General study points: Clonotype sharing among donors, it was expected, would be affected by sequencing depth.

Samples underwent the assay at deep level. TCRdb's table, derived via immunoSEQ multiplex PCR, lists solely in-frame clones and lacks some. The sample holds about 2.1 million clones, over 85% seen once. About this clone itself: Its antigen is not identified.

Germline V gene sequence: CDR1 LNHDA, CDR2 SQIVND (reference sequence). The CDR3 is 16 amino acids. Trimming cost V 6 bases and J 1 base, with 15 bases left between them. CD45RO-negative CD8 cells positively selected for CCR7 made up the naive population, which excluded terminally differentiated effector memory CD45RA+ cells. The donor cohort consisted entirely of Caucasian adults residing in Nashville, Tennessee. The V and J genes are TRBV19 and TRBJ2-2; D is unclear. This TCR derives from a man aged 18 to 30 in good health. Some clones in this sample may be carry-over from other donors' samples. Sequences were obtained from naive CD8+ T cells from PBMCs. CDR3 residues: CASSAVLWGNTGELFF. In DNA form, the CDR3 reads TGTGCCAGTAGCGCCGTCCTTTGGGGGAACACCGGGGAGCTGTTTTTT.